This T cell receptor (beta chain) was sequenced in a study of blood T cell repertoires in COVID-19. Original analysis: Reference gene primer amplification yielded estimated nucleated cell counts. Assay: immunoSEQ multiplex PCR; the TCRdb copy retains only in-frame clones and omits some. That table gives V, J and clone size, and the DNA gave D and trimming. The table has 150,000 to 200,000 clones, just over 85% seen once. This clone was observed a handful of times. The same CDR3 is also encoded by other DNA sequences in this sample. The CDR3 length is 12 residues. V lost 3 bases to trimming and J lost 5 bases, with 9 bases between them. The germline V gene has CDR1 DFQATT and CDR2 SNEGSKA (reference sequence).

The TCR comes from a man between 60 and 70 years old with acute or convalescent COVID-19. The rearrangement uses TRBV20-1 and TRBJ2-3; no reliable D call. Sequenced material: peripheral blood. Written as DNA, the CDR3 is TGCAGTGCTAGTACCCCGGGAGATACGCAGTATTTT. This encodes CSASTPGDTQYF.